One TCR beta chain is described in this entry. This record belongs to a study of T cell changes during pregnancy in multiple sclerosis. Data came from immunoSEQ multiplex PCR; TCRdb stores just in-frame clones and leaves some out. Counted here are about 63,000 clones, under 95% occurring once; the ten biggest clones make up 2.5% to 4%. V trimming: 3 bases; J trimming: 7 bases; junction bases outside the gene matches: 12. The CDR3 extends over 16 amino acids. CDR1 MGHRA and CDR2 YSYEKL come from the germline V gene. This receptor was taken from a female donor with multiple sclerosis, enrolled in a pregnancy study. This material consisted of CD8+ T cells from peripheral blood mononuclear cells, taken in the second trimester of pregnancy. This sequence joins TRBV4-1 and TRBJ2-7; 10 nucleotides line up with TRBD2. The CDR3 region has the DNA TGCGCCAGCAGCCAGGTGGCCCTAGCGGGAGAGGATGAGCAGTACTTC. Translation: CASSQVALAGEDEQYF.